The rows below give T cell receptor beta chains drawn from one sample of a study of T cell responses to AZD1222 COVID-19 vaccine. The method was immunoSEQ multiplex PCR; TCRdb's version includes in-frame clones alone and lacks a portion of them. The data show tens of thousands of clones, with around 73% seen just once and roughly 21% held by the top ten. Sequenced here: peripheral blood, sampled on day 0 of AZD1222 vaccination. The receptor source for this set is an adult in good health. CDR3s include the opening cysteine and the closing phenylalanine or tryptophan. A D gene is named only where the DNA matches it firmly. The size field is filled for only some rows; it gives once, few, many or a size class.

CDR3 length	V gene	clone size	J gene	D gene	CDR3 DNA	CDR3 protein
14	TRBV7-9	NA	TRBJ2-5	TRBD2	TGTGCCAGCAGCCAAGCTAGCGGCCAAGAGACCCAGTACTTC	CASSQASGQETQYF
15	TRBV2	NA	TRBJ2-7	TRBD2	TGTGCCAGCAGTGCGCGGGAGGGAAGATCTACGGGGCAGTACTTC	CASSAREGRSTGQYF
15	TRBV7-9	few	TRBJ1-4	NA	TGTGCCAGCAGCTTATCACGTCAAGGGGCTGAAAAACTGTTTTTT	CASSLSRQGAEKLFF
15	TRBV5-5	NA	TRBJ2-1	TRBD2	TGTGCCAGCAGCCGTGGGACTAGCGTGATCAATGAGCAGTTCTTC	CASSRGTSVINEQFF
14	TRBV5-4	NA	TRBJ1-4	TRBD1	TGTGCCAGCAGCCCCGACAGGGTTCCTGAAAAACTGTTTTTT	CASSPDRVPEKLFF
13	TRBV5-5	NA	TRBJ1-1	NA	TGTGCCAGCGCCACACAAGGGGACACTGAAGCTTTCTTT	CASATQGDTEAFF
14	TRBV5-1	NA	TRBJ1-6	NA	TGCGCCAGCAGCTTAAGATCTTATAATTCACCCCTCCACTTT	CASSLRSYNSPLHF
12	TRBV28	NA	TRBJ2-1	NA	TGTGCCAGCAGTTTGGGGTGGGGGAGCGGGTTCTTC	CASSLGWGSGFF
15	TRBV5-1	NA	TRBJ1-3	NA	TGCGCCAGCAGCTTGGCCGGTAACTCTGGAAACACCATATATTTT	CASSLAGNSGNTIYF
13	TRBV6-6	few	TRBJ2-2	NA	TGTGCCAGCAGTTTACAGTCGTCCGGGGAGCTGTTTTTT	CASSLQSSGELFF
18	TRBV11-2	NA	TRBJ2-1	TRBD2	TGTGCCAGCAGCTTAGCCACCAGAGGGACTAGCGGCTACAATGAGCAGTTCTTC	CASSLATRGTSGYNEQFF
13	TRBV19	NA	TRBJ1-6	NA	TGTGCCAGTGCGGACACGTATAATTCACCCCTCCACTTT	CASADTYNSPLHF